These 2 T cell receptor beta chains were sequenced from one sample in a study of blood T cells in healthy people across ages. Next came a second PCR, run for about 6 to 12 cycles, which used a sample-barcoded 5' primer along with a J-beta primer mix. TCRdb re-called the 5' RACE reads through MiXCR, storing one row per CDR3 protein. Counted here are almost 1 million distinct CDR3 sequences, around 54% occurring once; the ten biggest clones make up roughly a fifth. Sequencing was performed on blood. These receptor sequences come from an older woman in good health.

This clonotype was counted only a few times. The rearrangement links TRBV6-2 or TRBV6-3 to TRBJ2-1, with 9 bases fitting TRBD2. Germline CDR1 and CDR2: MNHEY and SVGEGT. V trimming: 5 bases; J trimming: 7 bases; junction bases outside the gene matches: 6. This CDR3 is built from 14 residues. CDR3 sequence reads: CASSTYSGSNEQFF. The CDR3 DNA reads as TGTGCCAGCAGTACATATAGCGGGAGTAATGAGCAGTTCTTC.

The J gene is TRBJ2-7, the V gene TRBV27, with TRBD2 matching 8 bases. CDR1 MNHEY and CDR2 SMNVEV come from the germline V gene (reference sequence). V was clipped by 0 bases and J by 2 bases; unmatched bases: 3. The CDR3 runs 15 residues. The CDR3 nucleotides are TGTGCCAGCAGTTTATCGGGCGGGAGGCCCTACGAGCAGTACTTC. Amino acid sequence: CASSLSGGRPYEQYF.